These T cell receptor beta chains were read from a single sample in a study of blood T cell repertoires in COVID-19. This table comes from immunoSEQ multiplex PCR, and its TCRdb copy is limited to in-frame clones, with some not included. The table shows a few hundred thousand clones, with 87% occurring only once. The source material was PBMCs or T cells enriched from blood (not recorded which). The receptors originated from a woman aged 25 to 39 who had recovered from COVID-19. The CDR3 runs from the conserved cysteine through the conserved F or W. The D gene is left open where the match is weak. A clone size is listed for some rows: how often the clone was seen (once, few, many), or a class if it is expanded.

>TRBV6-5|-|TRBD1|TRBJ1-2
CASSKPGQGAEVRTF
TGTGCCAGCAGTAAGCCGGGACAGGGGGCAGAAGTGAGAACCTTC
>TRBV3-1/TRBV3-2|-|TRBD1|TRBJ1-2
CASSQFRGFGYTF
TGTGCCAGCAGCCAATTCAGGGGGTTCGGCTACACCTTC
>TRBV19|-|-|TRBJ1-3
CASSSGSGNTIYF
TGTGCCAGTAGTTCAGGCTCTGGAAACACCATATATTTT
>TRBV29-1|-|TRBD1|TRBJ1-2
CSVERQGVSGYTF
TGCAGCGTTGAACGACAGGGTGTAAGTGGCTACACCTTC
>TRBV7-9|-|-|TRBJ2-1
CASSLRGNNEQFF
TGTGCCAGCAGCTTAAGGGGAAATAATGAGCAGTTCTTC
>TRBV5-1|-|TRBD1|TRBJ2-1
CASSTQGGEQFF
TGCGCCAGCAGCACACAGGGGGGTGAGCAGTTCTTC
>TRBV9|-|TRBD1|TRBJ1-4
CASSPTGTGEKLFF
TGTGCCAGCAGCCCCACGGGGACAGGGGAAAAACTGTTTTTT
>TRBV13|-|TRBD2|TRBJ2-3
CASSERTSGGVTDTQYF
TGTGCCAGCAGCGAACGGACTAGCGGGGGCGTGACAGATACGCAGTATTTT
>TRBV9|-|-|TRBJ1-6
CASSVDVHDNSPLHF
TGTGCCAGCAGCGTAGACGTACATGATAATTCACCCCTCCACTTT
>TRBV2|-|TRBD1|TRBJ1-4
CASYSTGVATNEKLFF
TGTGCCAGCTACTCGACAGGGGTTGCAACTAATGAAAAACTGTTTTTT
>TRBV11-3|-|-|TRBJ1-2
CASSLPREDGYTF
TGTGCCAGCAGCTTACCCAGGGAGGATGGCTACACCTTC
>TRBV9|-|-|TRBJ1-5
CASSVTSGQPQHF
TGTGCCAGCAGCGTAACGTCGGGTCAGCCCCAGCATTTT
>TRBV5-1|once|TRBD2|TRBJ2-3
CASSSGLAGGQQGDTQYF
TGCGCCAGCAGCTCCGGACTAGCGGGGGGGCAGCAGGGAGATACGCAGTATTTT
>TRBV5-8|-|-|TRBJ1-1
CASSLKFQANTEAFF
TGTGCCAGCAGCTTGAAGTTTCAGGCGAACACTGAAGCTTTCTTT
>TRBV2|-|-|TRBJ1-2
CASKARTYGYTF
TGTGCCAGCAAGGCGAGGACTTATGGCTACACCTTC
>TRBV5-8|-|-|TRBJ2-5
CANGLRGETQYF
TGTGCCAACGGCTTACGCGGGGAGACCCAGTACTTC
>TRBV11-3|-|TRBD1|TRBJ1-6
CASSATGAERLHF
TGTGCCAGCAGCGCAACAGGGGCCGAAAGGCTCCACTTT
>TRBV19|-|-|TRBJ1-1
CASRPGRGTEAFF
TGTGCCAGTAGGCCCGGACGGGGCACTGAAGCTTTCTTT
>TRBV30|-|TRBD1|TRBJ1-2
CAWSGGSNYGYTF
TGTGCCTGGTCAGGGGGGTCGAACTATGGCTACACCTTC
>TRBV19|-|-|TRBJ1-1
CASSGTLGTEAFF
TGTGCCAGTAGCGGGACACTCGGGACTGAAGCTTTCTTT
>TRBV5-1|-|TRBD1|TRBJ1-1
CASSLEVGGVGTEAFF
TGCGCCAGCAGCTTGGAGGTAGGGGGCGTAGGCACTGAAGCTTTCTTT
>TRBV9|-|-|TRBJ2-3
CASSFAGTSTDTQYF
TGTGCCAGCAGCTTTGCGGGGACCTCCACAGATACGCAGTATTTT
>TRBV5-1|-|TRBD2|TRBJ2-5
CASSKGTIAGGYQETQYF
TGCGCCAGCAGCAAGGGGACCATAGCGGGGGGCTACCAAGAGACCCAGTACTTC
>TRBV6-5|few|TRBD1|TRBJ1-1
CASSPYRGNTEAFF
TGTGCCAGCAGTCCCTACAGGGGGAACACTGAAGCTTTCTTT
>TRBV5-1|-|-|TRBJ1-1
CASSFHRDSEAFF
TGCGCCAGCAGCTTTCACAGGGATAGCGAAGCTTTCTTT
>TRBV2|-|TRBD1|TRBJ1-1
CASSSGTGLLGTEAFF
TGTGCCAGCAGTAGTGGGACAGGGCTTCTGGGCACTGAAGCTTTCTTT
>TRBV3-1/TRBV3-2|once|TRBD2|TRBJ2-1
CASSDGLAGGLDEQFF
TGTGCCAGCAGCGACGGACTAGCGGGGGGTCTAGATGAGCAGTTCTTC
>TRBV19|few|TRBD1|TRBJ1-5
CASTTLGQGAGQPQHF
TGTGCCAGTACCACACTGGGACAGGGGGCCGGGCAGCCCCAGCATTTT
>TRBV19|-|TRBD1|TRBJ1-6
CASSPHYRSRDSSNSPLHF
TGTGCCAGTAGTCCTCATTACCGCAGCCGGGACAGTAGTAATTCACCCCTCCACTTT
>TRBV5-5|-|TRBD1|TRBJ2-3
CASSPGQGTDTQYF
TGTGCCAGCAGCCCAGGACAGGGCACGGATACGCAGTATTTT
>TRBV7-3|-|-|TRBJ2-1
CASSPQGREQFF
TGTGCCAGCAGCCCACAGGGCCGGGAGCAGTTCTTC
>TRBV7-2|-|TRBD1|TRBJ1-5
CASSLVGQGVGSQPQHF
TGTGCCAGCAGCTTAGTGGGACAGGGGGTTGGGAGTCAGCCCCAGCATTTT
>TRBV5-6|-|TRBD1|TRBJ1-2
CASSSDRGFYGYTF
TGTGCCAGCAGCTCCGACAGGGGGTTTTATGGCTACACCTTC
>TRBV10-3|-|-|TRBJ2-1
CAISESGTGRSYNEQFF
TGTGCCATCAGTGAGTCTGGGACGGGGAGGTCCTACAATGAGCAGTTCTTC
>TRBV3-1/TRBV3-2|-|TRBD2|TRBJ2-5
CASSQDGRLAGEVRQETQYF
TGTGCCAGCAGCCAAGATGGGAGACTAGCGGGGGAGGTTCGGCAAGAGACCCAGTACTTC
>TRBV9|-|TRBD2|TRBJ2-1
CASSGESGGLYNEQFF
TGTGCCAGCAGCGGGGAGAGCGGGGGGCTTTACAATGAGCAGTTCTTC
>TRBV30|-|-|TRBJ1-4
CAGRVAGEKLFF
TGTGCCGGCAGGGTAGCGGGCGAAAAACTGTTTTTT
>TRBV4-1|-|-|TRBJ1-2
CASSQRTEEVYGYTF
TGCGCCAGCAGCCAACGGACCGAGGAGGTCTATGGCTACACCTTC
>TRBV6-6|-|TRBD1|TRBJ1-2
CASSYYATGNHGYTF
TGTGCCAGCAGTTACTACGCGACAGGGAATCATGGCTACACCTTC
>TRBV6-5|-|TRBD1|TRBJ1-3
CASSSTGQAGNTIYF
TGTGCCAGCAGTTCCACGGGACAGGCTGGAAACACCATATATTTT
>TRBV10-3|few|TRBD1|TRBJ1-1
CAISDGDSTEAFF
TGTGCCATCAGTGATGGGGACAGCACTGAAGCTTTCTTT
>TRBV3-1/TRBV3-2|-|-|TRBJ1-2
CASSQSAILYGYTF
TGTGCCAGCAGCCAGTCGGCCATACTATATGGCTACACCTTC
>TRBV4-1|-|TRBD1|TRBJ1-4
CASSQSIREVDREGGKLFF
TGCGCCAGCAGCCAATCTATCCGTGAGGTGGACAGGGAGGGAGGAAAACTGTTTTTT
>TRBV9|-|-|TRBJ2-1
CASSVALATPHEQFF
TGTGCCAGCAGCGTAGCTCTAGCTACCCCCCATGAGCAGTTCTTC
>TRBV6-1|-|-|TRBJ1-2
CASSSLTANYGYTF
TGTGCCAGCAGTTCCCTGACAGCGAACTATGGCTACACCTTC
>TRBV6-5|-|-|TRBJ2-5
CASSLLAQETQYF
TGTGCCAGCAGCCTTCTTGCGCAAGAGACCCAGTACTTC
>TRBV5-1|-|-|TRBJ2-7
CASSLHDRSYEQYF
TGCGCCAGCAGCTTGCATGACAGATCCTACGAGCAGTACTTC